These 25 T cell receptor beta chains originate from one sample sequenced in a study of blood T cell repertoires in COVID-19 (dated by TCRdb to 2018 to 2021). Libraries were made using the immunoSEQ multiplex PCR assay. As stored in TCRdb, this immuneACCESS dataset retains in-frame rearrangements with V and J assigned. A fraction of the clones does not appear; measured against another copy, unresolved V genes explain less than half of the discrepancy, and the remainder lacks a known reason. The sample includes some 350,000 clones, with about 87% observed a single time. The top ten hold about 5% of the sample. Sequenced input: PBMCs or T cells enriched from blood (not recorded which). These receptors were taken from a man younger than 45 who had recovered from COVID-19.

The genes are TRBV27 and TRBJ1-6; D might be TRBD1 (5 bases). Trimming shortened V by 6 bases and J by 1 base, and 13 bases separated the two germline ends. Germline V CDR1 and CDR2: MNHEY, SMNVEV (reference sequence). This CDR3 contains 16 residues. This CDR3 reads CASSNNGGSYNSPLHF. CDR3 bases: TGTGCCAGCAGCAACAACGGGGGGTCCTATAATTCACCCCTCCACTTT.

Note on this clone: Distinct nucleotide sequences in the sample also encode this CDR3. The J gene is TRBJ2-7, the V gene TRBV19; 8 bases are shared with TRBD1. The V and J ends lost 3 bases and 5 bases, in that order; junction bases with no gene match: 3. This CDR3 contains 13 residues. CDR1 and CDR2 (germline): LNHDA, SQIVND (reference sequence). CDR3 bases: TGTGCCAGTAGTATCTCAGGGGGCAACGAGCAGTACTTC. The encoded protein is CASSISGGNEQYF.

The V call is TRBV7-9, the J call TRBJ1-5; weak D call: TRBD1 (5 bases). Trimming removed 5 bases at V and 6 bases at J, with 17 bases between. CDR1 and CDR2 (germline): SEHNR, FQNEAQ (reference sequence). The CDR3 covers 15 residues. The CDR3 is CASSELGGGFQPQHF. Written as DNA, the CDR3 is TGTGCCAGCAGCGAGCTGGGGGGAGGTTTTCAGCCCCAGCATTTT.

The chain couples TRBV29-1 to TRBJ1-1, with a tentative D call TRBD1 (5 bases). V was pared by 6 bases and J by 2 bases, with 10 bases between. Germline-derived CDR1 and CDR2 are SQVTM and ANQGSEA. This CDR3 region has 12 residues. The CDR3 bases are TGCAGCGTGCTGGGGCCCAACACTGAAGCTTTCTTT. Protein: CSVLGPNTEAFF.

This chain connects TRBV27 to TRBJ2-7, with D tentatively TRBD2 (6 bases). CDR3 length equals 13 residues. CDR1 is MNHEY, CDR2 SMNVEV, per germline (reference sequence). V gave up 0 bases and J gave up 3 bases, with 6 bases separating them. CDR3 coding DNA: TGTGCCAGCAGTTTATCGGGGGGCTACGAGCAGTACTTC. Its translation: CASSLSGGYEQYF.

DNA for the CDR3: TGTGCCACCAGTGACAACCTGGGGAGTCACACAGATACGCAGTATTTT. It is translated as CATSDNLGSHTDTQYF. The chain employs TRBV24-1 and TRBJ2-3, with D tentatively TRBD2 (5 bases). CDR3 length: 16 amino acids. V dropped 4 bases and J dropped 2 bases, with 15 bases sitting between them. The germline gives CDR1 KGHDR, CDR2 SFDVKD.

This sequence joins TRBV11-2 and TRBJ2-7; 9 bases map to TRBD1. V lost 5 bases to trimming and J lost 3 bases; unmatched junction nucleotides: 2. Germline CDR1 reads SGHAT; CDR2 reads FQNNGV. The CDR3 loop spans 13 amino acids. Here the CDR3 DNA reads TGTGCCAGCAGCAGGGACAGGGACTACGAGCAGTACTTC. Translating gives CASSRDRDYEQYF.

V usage is TRBV15 and J usage is TRBJ2-1; possible D gene TRBD2, 5 bases. CDR3 length equals 13 residues. Trimming removed 1 base at V and 8 bases at J, with 9 bases between. Germline CDR1 reads LNHNV; CDR2 reads YYDKDF (reference sequence). Here the CDR3 reads CATSRAGYHEQFF. The CDR3 nucleotides are TGTGCCACCAGCAGAGCGGGGTACCATGAGCAGTTCTTC.

The genes are TRBV11-2 and TRBJ2-7; TRBD1 matches at 8 bases. Germline V gene lookup returns CDR1 SGHAT and CDR2 FQNNGV. V trimming: 3 bases; J trimming: 2 bases; junction bases outside the gene matches: 0. This CDR3 is built from 13 residues. The CDR3 protein is CASSLDRAYEQYF. For the CDR3, the DNA is TGTGCCAGCAGCTTGGACAGGGCCTACGAGCAGTACTTC.

The J gene is TRBJ1-2, the V gene TRBV29-1, with 7 bases matching TRBD1. Germline V lookup: CDR1 SQVTM, CDR2 ANQGSEA. CDR3 size: 12 residues. The trim removed 7 bases at V and 8 bases at J, leaving 10 bases unmatched. CDR3 coding DNA: TGCAGCGCACCGACAGGGAATGGAGGCTACACCTTC. Amino acid sequence: CSAPTGNGGYTF. The full variable domain, rest sourced from reference TRBV29-1 and TRBJ1-2, is SAVISQKPSRDICQRGTSLTIQCQVDSQVTMMFWYRQQPGQSLTLIATANQGSEATYESGFVIDKFPISRPNLTFSTLTVSNMSPEDSSIYLCSAPTGNGGYTFGSGTRLTVV.

The J gene is TRBJ2-7, the V gene TRBV19; TRBD1 aligns across 8 bases. V shed 1 base and J 5 bases; nucleotides not matched to a gene: 7. Germline lookup yields CDR1 LNHDA and CDR2 SQIVND (reference sequence). The CDR3 is made up of 15 amino acids. DNA for the CDR3: TGTGCCAGTAGTATAGCGGGCCAGGGGGCCAACGAGCAGTACTTC. It specifies CASSIAGQGANEQYF.

V is TRBV5-6 and J is TRBJ1-4, with TRBD1 identical over 8 bases. The CDR3 is 13 residues long. In germline, CDR1 is SGHDT, CDR2 YYEEEE. The ends lost 2 bases at V and 10 bases at J; junction bases unmatched: 4. CDR3 residues: CASSFGQGGKLFF. The CDR3 coding sequence is TGTGCCAGCAGCTTCGGACAGGGCGGAAAACTGTTTTTT.

This chain joins TRBV25-1 and TRBJ2-1; 9 nucleotides match TRBD2. Germline V lookup: CDR1 MGHDK, CDR2 SYGVNS. The V and J ends lost 4 bases and 4 bases, in that order; junction bases with no gene match: 8. This CDR3 has 16 amino acids. The CDR3 DNA sequence: TGTGCCAGCAGTGGTGTTAGCGGGGGTAGGTACAATGAGCAGTTCTTC. Its translation: CASSGVSGGRYNEQFF.

The chain employs TRBV28 and TRBJ1-5; D is ambiguous. The CDR3 contains 14 residues. Germline assignment: CDR1 MDHEN and CDR2 SYDVKM. Trimming left V 7 bases short and J 1 base short, with 11 bases between. For the CDR3, the DNA is TGTGCCAGCACAAATTCGGGGAGCAATCAGCCCCAGCATTTT. It specifies CASTNSGSNQPQHF.

This chain uses TRBV28 with TRBJ1-1, with D perhaps matching TRBD1 (5 bases). This CDR3 comprises 15 residues. V was shortened by 7 bases and J by 4 bases, with 19 bases between the two germline ends. CDR1 and CDR2 (germline): MDHEN, SYDVKM. DNA for the CDR3: TGTGCCAGCACCCCTCGTGTCAGGGTATTCACTGAAGCTTTCTTT. It yields the protein CASTPRVRVFTEAFF.

This chain's CDR3 is CASSLWTTGDAGELFF. The CDR3 DNA reads as TGTGCCAGCAGTTTATGGACCACAGGGGATGCCGGGGAGCTGTTTTTT. This chain joins TRBV27 and TRBJ2-2; 7 bases are shared with TRBD1. V lost 1 base to trimming and J lost 6 bases; unmatched junction nucleotides: 8. Germline V CDR1 and CDR2: MNHEY, SMNVEV (reference sequence). The CDR3 runs 16 residues.

The J gene is TRBJ2-3, the V gene TRBV10-3; 7 nucleotides agree with TRBD1. CDR1 and CDR2 from the germline V gene are ENHRY and SYGVKD. The CDR3 runs 15 residues. V shed 4 bases, J shed 0 bases, and the junction held 4 bases outside the gene matches. The CDR3 nucleotides read TGTGCCATCAGTGGACAGGGTACTAGCACAGATACGCAGTATTTT. Translated, it gives CAISGQGTSTDTQYF.

The rearrangement uses TRBV6-1 and TRBJ2-3, with TRBD1 identical over 8 bases. CDR3 length: 16 residues. Germline assignment: CDR1 MNHNS and CDR2 SASEGT. V shed 2 bases, J shed 2 bases, and the junction held 6 bases outside the gene matches. The DNA of the CDR3 is TGTGCCAGCAGTGAACCGCCGGACAGGGCCACAGATACGCAGTATTTT. Amino acids: CASSEPPDRATDTQYF.

This chain links TRBV19 with TRBJ1-2, with TRBD1 matching over 8 bases. CDR3 length: 15 amino acids. With V trimmed by 6 bases and J by 0 bases, 6 bases remained unmatched. Germline V gene data show CDR1 as LNHDA and CDR2 as SQIVND (reference sequence). Here the CDR3 reads CASSRRQGTNYGYTF. The CDR3 DNA reads TGTGCCAGTAGCCGTAGACAGGGGACTAACTATGGCTACACCTTC.

The chain carries TRBV6-5 and TRBJ1-4; perhaps TRBD1 as D (6 bases). CDR1 is MNHEY and CDR2 is SVGAGI in the germline V gene. V lost 6 bases to trimming and J lost 4 bases, with 9 bases between them. The CDR3 is 13 residues long. This chain's CDR3 is CASRRTDNEKLFF. The CDR3 region has the DNA TGTGCCAGCAGGAGGACAGATAATGAAAAACTGTTTTTT.

The CDR3 DNA reads TGTGCCAGCACCGGGACAGGGGGGACAGATACGCAGTATTTT. It encodes CASTGTGGTDTQYF. The chain uses TRBV2 and TRBJ2-3; 11 positions agree with TRBD1. The CDR3 length is 14 residues. V gave up 7 bases and J gave up 3 bases; unmatched junction bases: 3. The germline gives CDR1 SNHLY, CDR2 FYNNEI.

Only a few counts were recorded for this clone. The rearrangement links TRBV10-3 to TRBJ1-6, with D perhaps matching TRBD1 (6 bases). Germline V gives CDR1 ENHRY, CDR2 SYGVKD. V was clipped by 0 bases and J by 8 bases, with 8 bases between them. The CDR3 is 14 residues long. The CDR3 DNA is TGTGCCATCAGTGAGTCGACAGGATATTCACCCCTCCACTTT. The encoded protein is CAISESTGYSPLHF.

The chain combines TRBV12-3 or TRBV12-4 with TRBJ2-7; no reliable D call. The CDR3 is 11 amino acids. V lost 6 bases to trimming and J lost 0 bases, with 3 bases between them. This chain's CDR3 is CASRYSYEQYF. CDR3 sequence (DNA): TGTGCCAGCAGGTACTCCTACGAGCAGTACTTC.

This chain links TRBV5-5 with TRBJ2-7, with 13 bases fitting TRBD2. V lost 4 bases and J lost 2; bases outside the gene matches: 3. The CDR3 contains 15 residues. Germline CDR1 SGHKS, CDR2 YYEKEE (reference sequence). The CDR3 region is CASSQTSGGPYEQYF. The DNA for the CDR3 is TGTGCCAGCAGCCAGACTAGCGGGGGGCCCTACGAGCAGTACTTC.

The chain recombines TRBV10-3 with TRBJ1-5, with 8 nucleotides matching TRBD1. With V trimmed by 5 bases and J by 7 bases, 10 bases remained unmatched. From germline, CDR1 is ENHRY and CDR2 SYGVKD. CDR3 size: 15 residues. The chain's CDR3 is CAISSQGASSQPQHF. In DNA, the CDR3 is TGTGCCATCAGTTCCCAGGGGGCATCAAGCCAGCCCCAGCATTTT.